Listed here is a single TCR beta chain. The sample comes from a study of blood T cell repertoires in COVID-19. Study-level background: PBMCs, B-cell-depleted T cells, or T cells provided the cDNA or gDNA that made up the material.

In the authors' methods: Reference gene primer amplification in the assay estimated nucleated cell counts. The data were produced by immunoSEQ multiplex PCR, yet TCRdb's version contains in-frame clones alone and is incomplete. Clone size and V and J calls were adopted from that table, with D and trimming inferred from the DNA. The sample lists 97,000 or so clones, roughly 81% seen once, with 8.5% to 10% in the top ten. Germline values: CDR1 SQVTM, CDR2 ANQGSEA. The CDR3 loop spans 11 amino acids. Unmatched junction bases numbered 0, after V lost 3 bases and J lost 5 bases. Sequenced sample: peripheral blood. The chain recombines TRBV29-1 with TRBJ1-1; TRBD1 matches at 7 bases. This receptor was identified in a man in his forties with active or convalescent COVID-19. The CDR3 DNA sequence: TGCAGCGTTGACAGGGGGACTGAAGCTTTCTTT. This gives the protein CSVDRGTEAFF.